This T cell receptor (beta chain) was recovered during a study of T cells in narcolepsy. About the study: Patients with NT1 or NT2 and healthy control donors were enrolled.

Germline CDR1 reads MDHEN; CDR2 reads SYDVKM. The CDR3 runs 14 residues. Trimming left V 7 bases short and J 3 bases short, with 16 bases between. Libraries were prepared by immunoSEQ multiplex PCR; TCRdb keeps only in-frame clonotypes and omits some of them. This sample has roughly 18,000 clones, with under 90% found just once. What was sequenced was memory (CD45RA-) CD4+ T cells from blood. The source is a human donor in good health. This chain connects TRBV28 to TRBJ2-7; the D gene could be TRBD1 or TRBD2 (5 bases each). In DNA form, the CDR3 reads TGTGCCAGCACCACTTGGGACGGCTTCTACGAGCAGTACTTC. Protein product: CASTTWDGFYEQYF.